This T cell receptor (beta chain) appears in the sequencing data of a study of OX40 agonist ivuxolimab in advanced cancers. Study context: Participants averaged approximately 60 years of age (range about 23 to 90) and were under 90% male.

Here immunoSEQ multiplex PCR was the method, and the copy in TCRdb shows in-frame clones only, minus some. The sample lists some 100,000 clones, 75% to 90% seen once, with about 0.17% in the top ten. Study-level results: Dose levels from 0.1 to 3.0 mg/kg saw CD4+ and CD8+ blood T cells expand clonally by week 6.

Germline V CDR1 and CDR2: SGHAT, FQNNGV. Trimming pared 5 bases from V and 1 base from J, leaving 8 bases between. This CDR3 is built from 14 residues. Patients had blood sampled at baseline and again on cycle 4 day 1 and cycle 7 day 1. Details on this clone: Its antigen remains unidentified. This CDR3 is also generated by other DNA sequences in the sample.

The rearrangement joins TRBV11-2 to TRBJ2-2; D is perhaps TRBD1 (6 bases). Source: CD4+ or CD8+ T cells sorted from blood, taken in a trial of the OX40 agonist ivuxolimab. The sequence came from an adult with an advanced solid tumor such as melanoma, head and neck, liver or kidney cancer. CDR3 region: CASSPGVNTGELFF. For the CDR3, the DNA is TGTGCCAGCAGCCCAGGGGTGAACACCGGGGAGCTGTTTTTT.